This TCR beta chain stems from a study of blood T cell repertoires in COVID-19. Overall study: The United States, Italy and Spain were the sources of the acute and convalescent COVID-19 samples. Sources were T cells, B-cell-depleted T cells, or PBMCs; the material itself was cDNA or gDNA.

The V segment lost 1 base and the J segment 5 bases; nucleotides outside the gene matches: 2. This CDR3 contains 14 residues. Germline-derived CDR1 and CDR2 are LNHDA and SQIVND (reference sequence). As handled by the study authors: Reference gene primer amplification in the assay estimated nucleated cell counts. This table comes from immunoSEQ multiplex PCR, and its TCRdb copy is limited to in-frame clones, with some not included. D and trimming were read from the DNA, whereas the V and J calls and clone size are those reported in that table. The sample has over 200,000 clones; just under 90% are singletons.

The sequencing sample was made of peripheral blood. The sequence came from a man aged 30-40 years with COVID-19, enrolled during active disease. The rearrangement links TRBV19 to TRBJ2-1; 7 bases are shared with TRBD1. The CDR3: CASSIGTGHNEQFF. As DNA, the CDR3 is TGTGCCAGTAGTATAGGGACAGGACACAATGAGCAGTTCTTC.